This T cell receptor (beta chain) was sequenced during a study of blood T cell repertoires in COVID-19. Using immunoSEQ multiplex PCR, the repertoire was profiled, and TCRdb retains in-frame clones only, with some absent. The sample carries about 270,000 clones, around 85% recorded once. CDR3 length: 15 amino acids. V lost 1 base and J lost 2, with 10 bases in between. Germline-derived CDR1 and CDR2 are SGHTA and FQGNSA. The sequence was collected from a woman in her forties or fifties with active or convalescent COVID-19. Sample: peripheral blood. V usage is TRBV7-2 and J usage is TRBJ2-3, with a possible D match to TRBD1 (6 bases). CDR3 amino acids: CASSLGAGVTDTQYF. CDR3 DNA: TGTGCCAGCAGCTTAGGGGCAGGGGTCACAGATACGCAGTATTTT.